These 11 T cell receptor beta chains originate from one sample sequenced in a study of blood T cell repertoires in COVID-19. Profiling relied on immunoSEQ multiplex PCR, and the TCRdb table lists in-frame clones only, not all of them. The sample records some 120,000 clones, roughly 90% being singletons. The sample consisted of peripheral blood. The receptors here all came from a man in his 60s with COVID-19, enrolled during active disease.

As concerns this clone: The junction does not match germline at one end; this may be a read error. The V gene is TRBV5-6, the J gene TRBJ2-1; perhaps TRBD1 as D (7 bases). In germline, CDR1 is SGHDT, CDR2 YYEEEE. The CDR3 totals 12 residues. DNA of the CDR3: TGTGCCAGCAGCTTCGGGCAGGGGGGAGAGATCTTC. Protein: CASSFGQGGEIF.

This clone was recorded only once. The genes are TRBV19 and TRBJ1-1; 12 bases map to TRBD1. CDR1 LNHDA and CDR2 SQIVND come from the germline V gene (reference sequence). CDR3 length: 15 amino acids. With 10 bases clipped from V and 3 bases from J, the junction kept 9 bases outside the gene matches. The CDR3, as DNA: TGTGCCACCTCCGGGACAGGGGGCCGGGACACTGAAGCTTTCTTT. Its protein product is CATSGTGGRDTEAFF.

J is TRBJ2-5 and V is TRBV6-5; 9 bases fit TRBD2. Germline CDR1 is MNHEY and CDR2 is SVGAGI. V shed 6 bases and J 5 bases; nucleotides not matched to a gene: 7. The CDR3 totals 14 residues. This CDR3 is CASRGLALPETQYF. The CDR3 bases are TGTGCCAGCAGGGGACTAGCCCTGCCGGAGACCCAGTACTTC.

This chain joins TRBV5-1 and TRBJ2-1, with TRBD2 matching 9 bases. The length of the CDR3 is 15 residues. Germline lookup yields CDR1 SGHRS and CDR2 YFSETQ. V gave up 4 bases and J gave up 8 bases; unmatched junction bases: 10. CDR3 bases: TGCGCCAGCAGCCCGGGAATAGCGGGAGTGGATGAGCAGTTCTTC. Its protein is CASSPGIAGVDEQFF.

The rearrangement joins TRBV10-3 to TRBJ1-2; D unclear. Trimming removed 11 bases at V and 4 bases at J, with 17 bases between. The length of the CDR3 is 13 residues. CDR1 ENHRY and CDR2 SYGVKD come from the germline V gene. The CDR3, as DNA: TGTGCCGTATCCCCCCAGTTGGCCTATGGCTACACCTTC. Its translation: CAVSPQLAYGYTF.

V is TRBV19 and J is TRBJ2-2; 10 bases are shared with TRBD2. Germline lookup yields CDR1 LNHDA and CDR2 SQIVND (reference sequence). The junction had 8 bases not matched to a gene; V was cut back by 0 bases and J by 4 bases. CDR3 length: 18 amino acids. The CDR3, as DNA: TGTGCCAGTAGTATAGATCCGGGGGGGACTAGCGTCACCGGGGAGCTGTTTTTT. This codes for CASSIDPGGTSVTGELFF.

The table lists this clone with a count of one. The gene calls are TRBV27 and TRBJ2-7, with 8 bases lining up with TRBD1. After removal of 7 bases from V and 7 bases from J, the junction contained 9 bases not matched to a gene. Germline CDR1 and CDR2: MNHEY and SMNVEV (reference sequence). The CDR3 contains 13 residues. The CDR3 loop is CASIRTGSREQYF. The DNA of the CDR3 is TGTGCCAGCATCCGGACAGGGTCGCGAGAGCAGTACTTC.

The V call is TRBV2, the J call TRBJ1-1; the match to TRBD1 covers 8 bases. The CDR3 has 14 residues. The ends lost 4 bases at V and 3 bases at J; junction bases unmatched: 4. Germline CDR1 reads SNHLY; CDR2 reads FYNNEI. CDR3 region: CASSGYRGDTEAFF. DNA of the CDR3: TGTGCCAGCAGTGGATACAGGGGGGACACTGAAGCTTTCTTT.

The CDR3 protein is CASGPPSPSGNQPQHF. The CDR3 DNA reads TGTGCTAGTGGTCCACCCTCCCCCTCAGGCAATCAGCCCCAGCATTTT. The chain links TRBV12-5 to TRBJ1-5; the D is unclear. The CDR3 runs 16 residues. V lost 5 bases and J 2 bases, leaving 16 bases between the germline ends. The germline CDR1 and CDR2 sequences are LGHNT and FRNRAP.

V gene TRBV6-2 or TRBV6-3 combines with J gene TRBJ1-2; D is unclear. With 6 bases removed from V and 5 bases from J, the gap between germline ends came to 7 bases. The CDR3 runs 11 residues. Germline CDR1 reads MNHEY; CDR2 reads SVGEGT. The CDR3 bases are TGTGCCAGCAGCTTTAAATATGGCTACACCTTC. It encodes CASSFKYGYTF.

The chain is built from TRBV6-5 and TRBJ2-5; D is undetermined. There are 14 residues in the CDR3. Germline V gene lookup returns CDR1 MNHEY and CDR2 SVGAGI. The V end was cut by 6 bases, the J end by 1 base, with 12 bases between. DNA of the CDR3: TGTGCCAGCAGGGCAGGTTTTCTCCAAGAGACCCAGTACTTC. Residues: CASRAGFLQETQYF.